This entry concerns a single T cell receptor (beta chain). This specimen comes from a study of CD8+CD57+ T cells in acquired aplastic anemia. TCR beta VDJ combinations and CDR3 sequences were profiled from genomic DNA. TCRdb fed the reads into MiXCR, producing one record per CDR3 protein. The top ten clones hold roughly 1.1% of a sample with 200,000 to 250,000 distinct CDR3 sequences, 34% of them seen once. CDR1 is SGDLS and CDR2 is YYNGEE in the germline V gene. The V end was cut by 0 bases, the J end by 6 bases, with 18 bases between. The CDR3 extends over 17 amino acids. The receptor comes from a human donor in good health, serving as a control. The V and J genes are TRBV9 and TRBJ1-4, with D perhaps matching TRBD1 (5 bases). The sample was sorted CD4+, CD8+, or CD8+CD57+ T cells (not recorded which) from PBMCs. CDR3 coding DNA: TGTGCCAGCAGCGTAGGGGCAGGGACCCCCGCAGATGAAAAACTGTTTTTT. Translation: CASSVGAGTPADEKLFF.